The source of this TCR beta chain is a study of T-cell memory formation after mild COVID-19. A remark on this clonotype: Its antigen is still unknown.

Study-level results: CD4+ bias marked clones expanding day 15 to 37, unlike balanced contracting clones. Day 37-peaking second-wave clones had unconfirmed SARS-CoV-2 specificity. Largely, contracting CD4+ clones fell within CM and EM, and contracting CD8+ clones within EMRA. Cross-reactive memory seemingly joined, as some responding clones were found in pre-infection memory.

The CDR3 is 14 amino acids. V gave up 6 bases and J gave up 6 bases; unmatched junction bases: 11. Germline V gene data show CDR1 as SGHTA and CDR2 as FQGTGA. TCRdb reanalysed the 5' RACE reads using MiXCR and keeps one entry per CDR3 protein. The repertoire holds about 200,000 distinct CDR3 sequences, with approximately 20% as singletons. Sequences were obtained from PBMCs or a T cell subset sorted from them (not recorded which). The receptor was derived from an adult woman who had mild COVID-19 (a few samples of this study predate the infection). Cell type and time point are not known. V usage is TRBV7-3 and J usage is TRBJ2-7; 7 nucleotides agree with TRBD1. The CDR3 region has the DNA TGTGCCAGCAGGTCCGGGACAGCCCTCTCCGAGCAGTACTTC. Translated, it gives CASRSGTALSEQYF.